These 17 T cell receptor beta chains came from one sample sequenced in a study of identical twins. Using its own MiXCR run on the 5' RACE reads, TCRdb lists one record per CDR3 protein. This table holds hundreds of thousands of distinct CDR3 sequences, around 6.6% found once. The same sample was also studied in work on yellow fever vaccine responses in identical twins.

Sequenced input: memory (CD45RO+) T cells sorted from blood. These receptor sequences come from a woman in her late teens or twenties in good health.

The table lists this clonotype with many counts. DNA for the CDR3: TGCAGCGTCAAAACGACAGGGACGAACACTGAAGCTTTCTTT. Amino acid sequence: CSVKTTGTNTEAFF. The chain links TRBV29-1 to TRBJ1-1, with 7 bases that match TRBD1. From germline, CDR1 is SQVTM and CDR2 ANQGSEA. V lost 6 bases and J lost 1; bases outside the gene matches: 8. The CDR3 loop spans 14 amino acids.

This clonotype has more than one count but fewer than ten. The V gene is TRBV5-1, the J gene TRBJ2-1; no clear D. There are 15 residues in the CDR3. Per germline, CDR1 SGHRS and CDR2 YFSETQ. The V gene lost 1 base and the J gene lost 7 bases, with 15 bases spanning the gap. The CDR3 DNA reads TGCGCCAGCAGCTTGAGGGATCCGATCCCGAATGAGCAGTTCTTC. This sequence encodes CASSLRDPIPNEQFF.

This chain joins TRBV6-5 and TRBJ1-1; 12 nucleotides align to TRBD1. Losses at the gene ends were 4 bases for V and 5 bases for J; bases not matched to a gene: 2. Germline V lookup: CDR1 MNHEY, CDR2 SVGAGI. The CDR3 spans 14 residues. The chain's CDR3 is CASSSGQGATEAFF. The CDR3, as DNA: TGTGCCAGCAGTTCGGGACAGGGGGCGACTGAAGCTTTCTTT.

This clonotype was detected a few times. The rearrangement links TRBV6-1 to TRBJ2-2; D possibly corresponds to TRBD2 (6 bases). V was shortened by 8 bases and J by 2 bases, with 15 bases between the two germline ends. Germline V gene sequence: CDR1 MNHNS, CDR2 SASEGT. The length of the CDR3 is 15 residues. The CDR3 sequence: CASRRGLGNTGELFF. The CDR3 DNA follows: TGTGCCAGCCGGAGGGGCTTGGGAAACACCGGGGAGCTGTTTTTT.

This chain joins TRBV15 and TRBJ2-3; a weak D match, TRBD2 (5 bases). The CDR3 length is 14 residues. V gave up 4 bases and J gave up 2 bases, with 10 bases separating them. Germline assignment: CDR1 LNHNV and CDR2 YYDKDF (reference sequence). The chain's CDR3 is CATSTGLITDTQYF. The DNA of the CDR3 is TGTGCCACCAGCACCGGACTTATCACAGATACGCAGTATTTT.

In its sample, this clonotype was seen a few times. The genes are TRBV14 and TRBJ2-7; unclear D gene. Between the trimmed V and J ends, which lost 2 bases and 1 base, there was a span of 12 bases. This CDR3 spans 15 amino acids. The germline V gene has CDR1 SGHDN and CDR2 FVKESK. The chain's CDR3 is CASSQTGRLSYEQYV. CDR3 bases: TGTGCCAGCAGCCAAACTGGACGGTTATCCTACGAGCAGTACGTC.

The chain has TRBV12-3 or TRBV12-4 and TRBJ2-5, with a possible D match to TRBD1 (6 bases). There are 14 residues in the CDR3. V was clipped by 3 bases and J by 4 bases, with 12 bases between them. The CDR3 spells CASSFWGRGETQYF. In DNA, the CDR3 is TGTGCCAGCAGTTTTTGGGGGCGCGGAGAGACCCAGTACTTC.

This clonotype was seen a few times. The genes are TRBV20-1 and TRBJ2-1; D unresolved. The CDR3 contains 15 residues. V lost 0 bases to trimming and J lost 0 bases, with 9 bases between them. Germline V gives CDR1 DFQATT, CDR2 SNEGSKA (reference sequence). The CDR3 region has the DNA TGCAGTGCTAGAGAGAGTGAGGCCTCCTACAATGAGCAGTTCTTC. It specifies CSARESEASYNEQFF.

This clonotype came up a few times. This chain joins TRBV3-1 and TRBJ1-2, with D possibly matching TRBD1 (5 bases). CDR1 LGHDT and CDR2 YNNKEL come from the germline V gene (reference sequence). V lost 1 base and J lost 5, with 14 bases in between. The CDR3 length is 15 residues. The CDR3 loop is CASSQVEGFRYGYTF. DNA for the CDR3: TGTGCCAGCAGCCAAGTCGAGGGGTTCCGGTATGGCTACACCTTC.

In its sample, this clonotype was seen a few times. The rearrangement uses TRBV5-5 and TRBJ2-7; D ambiguous. This CDR3 is 15 amino acids long. CDR1 and CDR2 from the germline V gene are SGHKS and YYEKEE (reference sequence). The germline V and J ends were trimmed by 0 bases and 0 bases, with 10 bases remaining between them. The CDR3 is CASSLVGMSSYEQYF. The CDR3 DNA reads TGTGCCAGCAGCTTGGTGGGAATGAGCTCCTACGAGCAGTACTTC.

The V gene is TRBV27, the J gene TRBJ2-5; D is unclear. There are 13 residues in the CDR3. V lost 2 bases and J lost 4, with 8 bases in between. Germline V gives CDR1 MNHEY, CDR2 SMNVEV (reference sequence). The CDR3 DNA reads TGTGCCAGCAGTTTACGGTGGAGAGAGACCCAGTACTTC. Translated, it gives CASSLRWRETQYF.

The chain joins TRBV19 to TRBJ2-1; TRBD2 matches at 11 bases. Unmatched junction bases numbered 8, after V lost 10 bases and J lost 3 bases. CDR1 is LNHDA, CDR2 SQIVND, per germline (reference sequence). The CDR3 has 15 amino acids. The CDR3 loop is CATISGGARYNEQFF. The CDR3 DNA reads TGTGCCACCATTAGCGGGGGGGCCCGCTACAATGAGCAGTTCTTC. Full variable domain (rest looked up from reference TRBV19 and TRBJ2-1): DGGITQSPKYLFRKEGQNVTLSCEQNLNHDAMYWYRQDPGQGLRLIYYSQIVNDFQKGDIAEGYSVSREKKESFPLTVTSAQKNPTAFYLCATISGGARYNEQFFGPGTRLTVL.

This clonotype appeared a few times. The gene calls are TRBV10-1 and TRBJ2-1; D ambiguous. V was clipped by 3 bases and J by 5 bases, with 11 bases between them. Germline assignment: CDR1 WNHNN and CDR2 SYGVQD (reference sequence). CDR3 size: 14 residues. The CDR3: CASSEKDFHNEQFF. CDR3 DNA sequence: TGCGCCAGCAGTGAAAAAGACTTCCACAATGAGCAGTTCTTC.

This clonotype was seen more than once but under ten times. The chain employs TRBV4-2 and TRBJ2-5, with a tentative D call TRBD2 (5 bases). The CDR3 consists of 16 residues. Germline-derived CDR1 and CDR2 are LGHNA and YNFKEQ. The V gene lost 1 base and the J gene lost 2 bases, with 14 bases spanning the gap. The CDR3 DNA follows: TGTGCCAGCAGCCAAGCTCCTTCCCGGGGTCAAGAGACCCAGTACTTC. Encoded protein: CASSQAPSRGQETQYF.

V gene TRBV7-8 combines with J gene TRBJ2-3; D not resolved. V lost 2 bases to trimming and J lost 0 bases, with 9 bases between them. Germline CDR1 SGHVS, CDR2 FQNEAQ. This CDR3 is 15 amino acids long. The DNA of the CDR3 is TGTGCCAGCAGCTTACGTCAGTTTAGCACAGATACGCAGTATTTT. Amino acids: CASSLRQFSTDTQYF.

This clonotype was counted only a few times. The V and J genes are TRBV7-2 and TRBJ2-2; D ambiguous. The germline V gene encodes CDR1 SGHTA and CDR2 FQGNSA. V was clipped by 0 bases and J by 7 bases, with 12 bases between them. CDR3 length: 15 residues. The CDR3 here is CASSLAAAEYGELFF. CDR3 DNA sequence: TGTGCCAGCAGCTTAGCGGCGGCAGAGTACGGGGAGCTGTTTTTT.

The gene calls are TRBV5-1 and TRBJ1-1, with 9 nucleotides matching TRBD1. Trimming took 4 bases from V and 5 from J; bases not matched to a gene: 12. The germline V gene encodes CDR1 SGHRS and CDR2 YFSETQ. CDR3 length equals 16 residues. Here the CDR3 reads CASSLNRDREKTEAFF. CDR3 DNA sequence: TGCGCCAGCAGCCTCAACCGGGACAGGGAAAAAACTGAAGCTTTCTTT.